This T cell receptor (beta chain) was identified in a study of cytotoxic CD8 clonotypes in ibrutinib-treated CLL. Study-wide context: There were roughly 12 relapsed/refractory patients and 15 treatment-naive patients, and 17 to 18 were IGHV unmutated. Findings of the study overall: Measured clonality at baseline was greater than in age-matched healthy donors and tracked with circulating CD8+ T-cell counts. Clonality was elevated at ibrutinib response and had returned toward baseline at progression.

Remarks on this clone: No antigen is known for it.

This CDR3 comprises 13 residues. Trimming took 5 bases from V and 4 from J; bases not matched to a gene: 5. The V gene's germline CDR1 is GTSNPN and CDR2 SVGIG (reference sequence). Deep sequencing aimed at 1 in 200,000 to 1 in 1 million T cells' resolution. TCRdb keeps only in-frame clones here, not all; method: immunoSEQ multiplex PCR. The table records hundreds of thousands of clones, 70% to 75% of them present only once. The specimen was PBMCs, collected after 12 months of ibrutinib treatment. The chain couples TRBV30 to TRBJ1-1; TRBD1 matches at 9 bases. The sequence derives from a human donor with chronic lymphocytic leukemia. The CDR3 here is CAWYRQGGTEAFF. For the CDR3, the DNA is TGTGCCTGGTACAGACAGGGGGGCACTGAAGCTTTCTTT. Looking up the rest from reference TRBV30 and TRBJ1-1 gives the full variable domain: SQTIHQWPATLVQPVGSPLSLECTVEGTSNPNLYWYRQAAGRGLQLLFYSVGIGQISSEVPQNLSASRPQDRQFILSSKKLLLSDSGFYLCAWYRQGGTEAFFGQGTRLTVV.